The next 29 T cell receptor beta chains were all read from a single sample in a study of T cells in Graves' hyperthyroidism and ophthalmopathy. RNA transcripts yielded amplified TCR beta CDR3 regions. The HTBI primer set was used in a first-round RT-PCR of the TCR CDR3. TCRdb re-derived calls from the multiplex PCR reads in MiXCR, one entry per CDR3 protein. The sample comprises approximately 640,000 distinct CDR3 sequences, 17% of which are singletons, and roughly 16% rests with the top ten. Sequencing was done on a sample of blood. The receptors were sampled from a man aged 50 to 60 with Graves' hyperthyroidism.

This clonotype appeared many times. The chain has TRBV7-6 and TRBJ2-5; 8 bases align to TRBD2. CDR1 and CDR2 from the germline V gene are SGHVS and FNYEAQ. With 4 bases clipped from V and 5 bases from J, the junction kept 3 bases outside the gene matches. The CDR3 length is 13 residues. The CDR3 is CASSSSSGETQYF. Here the CDR3 DNA reads TGTGCCAGCAGCTCCTCTAGCGGGGAGACCCAGTACTTC.

This clonotype was counted many times. This chain connects TRBV20-1 to TRBJ1-1; D remains ambiguous. The CDR3 is made up of 16 amino acids. CDR1 is DFQATT, CDR2 SNEGSKA, per germline (reference sequence). Between the trimmed V and J ends, which lost 0 bases and 5 bases, there was a span of 19 bases. The CDR3 sequence: CSARDVSRGRPTEAFF. The CDR3 DNA sequence: TGCAGTGCTAGAGATGTTAGTCGTGGCCGGCCAACTGAAGCTTTCTTT.

A word on this clonotype: This CDR3 fails to terminate in the conserved phenylalanine or tryptophan, so it likely reflects a read error. The chain recombines TRBV29-1 with TRBJ1-2; D is undetermined. Germline CDR1 and CDR2: SQVTM and ANQGSEA. There are 13 residues in the CDR3. The germline V and J ends were trimmed by 3 bases and 8 bases, with 16 bases remaining between them. In DNA form, the CDR3 reads TGCAGCGTTGACGGTGAAAATCGAGGGGGCTACACCCTC. Translation gives CSVDGENRGGYTL.

In this sample, this clonotype turned up many times. This chain uses TRBV12-3 or TRBV12-4 with TRBJ2-7; D is undetermined. The CDR3 has 13 amino acids. The ends were cut back, 5 bases at V and 2 bases at J, with 10 bases in the middle. The CDR3 coding sequence is TGTGCCAGCAGTCAGGCGGCCCCCTACGAGCAGTACTTC. Protein sequence: CASSQAAPYEQYF.

Notes on this clonotype: Given a much more abundant clone one base away, this may be a read error. The rearrangement links TRBV2 to TRBJ1-1; D is uncertain. The germline V gene has CDR1 SNHLY and CDR2 FYNNEI. V lost 5 bases and J lost 3, with 13 bases in between. The CDR3 runs to 14 residues. CDR3 sequence: CASSPLPPDTEAFF. In nucleotides, the CDR3 is TGTGCCAGCAGTCCCTTGCCCCCCGACACTGAAGCTTTCTTT.

This clonotype came up many times. V gene TRBV28 combines with J gene TRBJ1-5, with D perhaps TRBD1 (5 bases). The CDR3 covers 17 residues. V lost 1 base and J 5 bases, leaving 18 bases between the germline ends. Looked up from germline, CDR1 is MDHEN and CDR2 is SYDVKM. Here the CDR3 reads CASSLYERSAGDQPQHF. The CDR3 DNA is TGTGCCAGCAGTTTATATGAACGATCTGCGGGGGATCAGCCCCAGCATTTT.

Comment on this clonotype: This clone may be a read error of a much larger clone one base away. The chain uses TRBV30 and TRBJ2-1; D remains unclear. CDR3 length: 13 amino acids. Germline loops: CDR1 GTSNPN, CDR2 SVGIG (reference sequence). The CDR3 is CAWNRLNYNEQVF. CDR3 sequence (DNA): TGTGCCTGGAATAGACTTAACTACAATGAGCAGGTCTTC. Full variable domain (remainder filled in from reference TRBV30 and TRBJ2-1): SQTIHQWPATLVQPVGSPLSLECTVEGTSNPNLYWYRQAAGRGLQLLFYSVGIGQISSEVPQNLSASRPQDRQFILSSKKLLLSDSGFYLCAWNRLNYNEQVFGPGTRLTVL.

This clonotype has just a few counts. The gene calls are TRBV3-1 and TRBJ1-3, with D unclear. The CDR3 is 14 amino acids. CDR1 and CDR2 from the germline V gene are LGHDT and YNNKEL (reference sequence). V was pared by 4 bases and J by 0 bases, with 7 bases between. The CDR3 DNA reads as TGTGCCAGCAGCCCGAAACGCTCTGGAAACACCATATATTTT. This gives the protein CASSPKRSGNTIYF.

This clonotype was observed at least ten times. J is TRBJ1-1 and V is TRBV19; a possible D gene is TRBD1 (6 bases). The CDR3 is made up of 15 amino acids. Germline V gene data show CDR1 as LNHDA and CDR2 as SQIVND (reference sequence). Trimming took off 0 bases at V and 1 base at J, with 9 bases between the two ends. CDR3 amino acids: CASSIDVDRNTEAFF. The CDR3 DNA reads TGTGCCAGTAGTATAGATGTGGACAGGAACACTGAAGCTTTCTTT. Variable domain in full (rest from reference TRBV19 and TRBJ1-1): DGGITQSPKYLFRKEGQNVTLSCEQNLNHDAMYWYRQDPGQGLRLIYYSQIVNDFQKGDIAEGYSVSREKKESFPLTVTSAQKNPTAFYLCASSIDVDRNTEAFFGQGTRLTVV.

This clonotype has at least ten counts. The V gene is TRBV6-1, the J gene TRBJ1-2; D not certain. Trimming left V 4 bases short and J 4 bases short, with 16 bases between. Germline values: CDR1 MNHNS, CDR2 SASEGT. This CDR3 has 15 residues. This chain's CDR3 is CASSVDPRGGYGYTF. The CDR3 region has the DNA TGTGCCAGCAGTGTAGACCCCCGGGGAGGCTATGGCTACACCTTC.

The J gene is TRBJ2-7, the V gene TRBV12-3 or TRBV12-4; the match to TRBD2 covers 13 bases. V trimming: 5 bases; J trimming: 1 base; junction bases outside the gene matches: 11. CDR3 size: 18 residues. The CDR3 here is CASSQQGRTSGSSYEQYF. CDR3 nucleotides: TGTGCCAGCAGTCAACAGGGGCGGACTAGCGGGAGTTCCTACGAGCAGTACTTC.

This clonotype showed up just a few times. DNA of the CDR3: TGCGCCAGCAGCTTGGCATGGGCGGATGAGCAGTTCTTC. It yields the protein CASSLAWADEQFF. The V gene is TRBV5-1, the J gene TRBJ2-1; D not resolved. This CDR3 has 13 amino acids. Looked up from germline, CDR1 is SGHRS and CDR2 is YFSETQ. Trimming left V 0 bases short and J 8 bases short, with 9 bases between. Full variable domain (missing parts from reference TRBV5-1 and TRBJ2-1): KAGVTQTPRYLIKTRGQQVTLSCSPISGHRSVSWYQQTPGQGLQFLFEYFSETQRNKGNFPGRFSGRQFSNSRSEMNVSTLELGDSALYLCASSLAWADEQFFGPGTRLTVL.

This chain uses TRBV10-3 with TRBJ2-6; 7 bases align to TRBD1. This CDR3 is built from 16 residues. CDR1 and CDR2 (germline): ENHRY, SYGVKD. V gave up 7 bases and J gave up 4 bases; unmatched junction bases: 10. CDR3 loop: CAIKRSGGSGANVLTF. CDR3 nucleotides: TGTGCCATCAAAAGGTCAGGGGGATCCGGGGCCAACGTCCTGACTTTC.

The chain has TRBV24-1 and TRBJ1-1; no reliable D call. There are 15 residues in the CDR3. Germline V gene sequence: CDR1 KGHDR, CDR2 SFDVKD. Deletions cut 5 bases from V and 0 bases from J, with 12 bases between. CDR3 in amino acids: CATSGSDDVNTEAFF. The CDR3 nucleotides read TGTGCCACCAGTGGCTCGGACGATGTGAACACTGAAGCTTTCTTT.

The rearrangement joins TRBV4-1 to TRBJ2-3; D may match TRBD1 or TRBD2 (6 bases each). Per germline, CDR1 MGHRA and CDR2 YSYEKL. The length of the CDR3 is 15 residues. Trimming removed 4 bases from V and 0 bases from J, with 11 bases in between. This CDR3 is CASSRGTPSTDTQYF. CDR3 nucleotides: TGCGCCAGCAGCCGCGGGACACCCAGCACAGATACGCAGTATTTT.

This clonotype was seen only a few times. This chain joins TRBV19 and TRBJ2-2; D is undetermined. CDR1 and CDR2 from the germline V gene are LNHDA and SQIVND (reference sequence). The length of the CDR3 is 12 residues. Trimming removed 1 base at V and 7 bases at J, with 4 bases between. Here the CDR3 DNA reads TGTGCCAGTAGTATAGGGCGCGGGGAGCTGTTTTTT. It encodes CASSIGRGELFF.

This clonotype was seen repeatedly, ten times or more. This chain joins TRBV6-2 or TRBV6-3 and TRBJ1-2; 7 nucleotides align to TRBD1. The CDR3 totals 13 residues. Germline trimming cut 7 bases from V and 2 bases from J; bases unmatched to any gene: 4. Per the germline V gene, CDR1 is MNHEY and CDR2 is SVGEGT. The CDR3 region is CASTETGNYGYTF. The CDR3 coding sequence is TGTGCCAGCACCGAGACAGGGAACTATGGCTACACCTTC.

This clonotype has just a few counts. This chain joins TRBV10-2 and TRBJ2-5; 8 nucleotides align to TRBD2. V gave up 6 bases and J gave up 5 bases; unmatched junction bases: 5. This CDR3 has 13 residues. Germline lookup yields CDR1 WSHSY and CDR2 SAAADI. CDR3 in amino acids: CASSLAGLETQYF. CDR3 DNA sequence: TGCGCCAGCAGCCTAGCGGGTTTGGAGACCCAGTACTTC.

This clonotype has a count of ten or more. The chain couples TRBV6-1 to TRBJ1-3; D remains unclear. CDR1 and CDR2 from the germline V gene are MNHNS and SASEGT. The V gene lost 6 bases and the J gene lost 6 bases, with 9 bases spanning the gap. The CDR3 covers 12 residues. DNA of the CDR3: TGTGCCAGCAGCCCCCAAGTAAACACCATATATTTT. Encoded protein: CASSPQVNTIYF.

A few counts support this clonotype. The chain has TRBV19 and TRBJ2-7; D ambiguous. V was cut by 1 base and J by 6 bases, with 13 bases left in between. The V gene's germline CDR1 is LNHDA and CDR2 SQIVND (reference sequence). This CDR3 is built from 14 residues. CDR3 in amino acids: CASSIAALSGEQYF. The DNA for the CDR3 is TGTGCCAGTAGTATAGCGGCCTTGTCAGGCGAGCAGTACTTC.

This clonotype was detected ten times or more. The chain has TRBV10-3 and TRBJ1-5, with 7 bases lining up with TRBD1. Germline assignment: CDR1 ENHRY and CDR2 SYGVKD. The CDR3 contains 14 residues. V dropped 2 bases and J dropped 4; count of bases not matched to a gene: 2. CDR3 residues: CAISEGQENQPQHF. The CDR3, as DNA: TGTGCCATCAGTGAGGGACAGGAAAATCAGCCCCAGCATTTT.

This clonotype was recorded at least ten times. V and J are TRBV27 and TRBJ2-4; 13 nucleotides match TRBD2. With 5 bases clipped from V and 2 bases from J, the junction kept 6 bases outside the gene matches. CDR3 length: 17 residues. The V gene's germline CDR1 is MNHEY and CDR2 SMNVEV (reference sequence). The CDR3 DNA sequence: TGTGCCAGCAGTCCAGGACTAGCGGGAGTCCCCAAAAACATTCAGTACTTC. Translation gives CASSPGLAGVPKNIQYF.

The rearrangement uses TRBV29-1 and TRBJ1-1, with 7 bases lining up with TRBD1. With 7 bases clipped from V and 5 bases from J, the junction kept 13 bases outside the gene matches. Germline V gives CDR1 SQVTM, CDR2 ANQGSEA. The CDR3 loop spans 14 amino acids. CDR3 protein: CSADTGEGETEAFF. The CDR3 region has the DNA TGCAGCGCAGACACAGGGGAAGGAGAAACTGAAGCTTTCTTT.

This clonotype occurred a few times. The J gene is TRBJ2-7, the V gene TRBV5-6; 10 bases align to TRBD2. V was clipped by 0 bases and J by 4 bases; unmatched bases: 4. Germline V CDR1 and CDR2: SGHDT, YYEEEE. The length of the CDR3 is 15 residues. Written as DNA, the CDR3 is TGTGCCAGCAGCTTGGCGACTAGCGGGTGGTACGAGCAGTACTTC. It is translated as CASSLATSGWYEQYF.

The chain's CDR3 is CASSLIAKNIQYF. For the CDR3, the DNA is TGTGCCAGCAGTCTGATAGCCAAAAACATTCAGTACTTC. The chain couples TRBV28 to TRBJ2-4; D call uncertain. V lost 5 bases to trimming and J lost 0 bases, with 5 bases between them. The CDR3 contains 13 residues. Germline CDR1 MDHEN, CDR2 SYDVKM.

Regarding this clonotype: At one boundary the junction diverges from the germline segment, which might be a read error. This chain uses TRBV28 with TRBJ2-5, with D uncertain. In germline, CDR1 is MDHEN, CDR2 SYDVKM. The CDR3 loop spans 8 amino acids. As DNA, the CDR3 is TGTGCCAGCAGTCCGAACCACTTC. Amino acid sequence: CASSPNHF.

This clonotype has ten or more counts. V is TRBV20-1 and J is TRBJ2-1; 7 bases fit TRBD2. V shed 2 bases, J shed 4 bases, and the junction held 5 bases outside the gene matches. The CDR3 is 14 residues long. Germline V lookup: CDR1 DFQATT, CDR2 SNEGSKA (reference sequence). The CDR3: CSARLAARYNEQFF. DNA for the CDR3: TGCAGTGCTAGACTAGCGGCCCGATACAATGAGCAGTTCTTC.

This chain joins TRBV2 and TRBJ2-6; unclear D gene. V lost 3 bases to trimming and J lost 0 bases, with 9 bases between them. CDR1 is SNHLY and CDR2 is FYNNEI in the germline V gene. The CDR3 has 16 residues. CDR3 DNA: TGTGCCAGCAGTGAGTCCCAATTCTCTGGGGCCAACGTCCTGACTTTC. Translating gives CASSESQFSGANVLTF.

This clonotype was picked up many times. V and J are TRBV7-9 and TRBJ2-2, with unresolved D. CDR3 length equals 16 residues. Germline V gene sequence: CDR1 SEHNR, CDR2 FQNEAQ (reference sequence). V lost 4 bases, J lost 0 bases, and 12 bases lay in between. Here the CDR3 reads CASSSTDRPNTGELFF. The DNA of the CDR3 is TGTGCCAGCAGCTCGACGGACCGACCGAACACCGGGGAGCTGTTTTTT.